Listed here are 30 T cell receptor beta chains from one sample, sequenced in a study of CD8+CD57+ T cells in acquired aplastic anemia. Patients picked for sequencing had shown CD8+CD57+ cell expansion detected by flow cytometry. Profiles of TCR beta VDJ and CDR3 were generated from a genomic DNA template. MiXCR, run by TCRdb on the reads, gives a single entry per CDR3 protein. The sample yields 150,000 to 200,000 distinct CDR3 sequences, around half seen once. The sample was sorted CD4+, CD8+, or CD8+CD57+ T cells (not recorded which) from PBMCs. All receptors derive from a human donor with aplastic anemia.

On this clonotype itself: Since a much larger clone is just one base distant, this may be a read error. The chain combines TRBV12-3 or TRBV12-4 with TRBJ1-6, with unresolved D. The CDR3 contains 16 residues. Trimming pared 2 bases from V and 6 bases from J, leaving 14 bases between. This CDR3 reads CASSLSTQGSNSPLHF. CDR3 coding DNA: TGTGCCAGCAGTTTATCGACTCAAGGGAGTAATTCACCCCTCCACTTT.

With regard to this clonotype: Likely a read error: the CDR3 ends without its conserved phenylalanine or tryptophan. This chain uses TRBV9 with TRBJ2-2; 9 bases align to TRBD1. Germline V gives CDR1 SGDLS, CDR2 YYNGEE. The ends lost 4 bases at V and 5 bases at J; junction bases unmatched: 6. The CDR3 loop spans 15 amino acids. This CDR3 reads CASSPGQGITGELFI. DNA of the CDR3: TGTGCCAGCAGCCCGGGACAGGGAATTACCGGGGAGCTGTTTATT.

This clonotype was detected ten times or more. The chain links TRBV20-1 to TRBJ1-1; tentatively, D is TRBD1 (6 bases). This CDR3 contains 17 residues. The V gene's germline CDR1 is DFQATT and CDR2 SNEGSKA (reference sequence). Trimming shortened V by 1 base and J by 1 base, and 19 bases separated the two germline ends. The CDR3 sequence: CSARVVGVAGANTEAFF. The DNA of the CDR3 is TGCAGTGCTAGAGTGGTAGGGGTGGCAGGGGCGAACACTGAAGCTTTCTTT.

This clonotype was recorded many times. This chain uses TRBV24-1 with TRBJ2-5; no clear D. CDR1 is KGHDR and CDR2 is SFDVKD in the germline V gene. The V and J ends lost 4 bases and 4 bases respectively, with 18 bases between them. This CDR3 is built from 16 residues. CDR3 coding DNA: TGTGCCACCAGTGACTTTTATGGTGCTGAACGAGAGACCCAGTACTTC. Protein: CATSDFYGAERETQYF.

Notes on this clonotype: The junction shows a germline mismatch at one end, possibly a read error. The chain couples TRBV10-1 to TRBJ2-6; the D gene is possibly TRBD2 (5 bases). Per the germline V gene, CDR1 is WNHNN and CDR2 is SYGVQD (reference sequence). The CDR3 is 15 residues long. As DNA, the CDR3 is TGTGCCATCAGTGACGGGGTAGGAGGGGCCAACGTCCTGACTTTC. Protein sequence: CAISDGVGGANVLTF.

This clonotype was observed many times. The genes are TRBV19 and TRBJ2-2; 7 bases match TRBD1. CDR3 length equals 15 residues. Germline CDR1 reads LNHDA; CDR2 reads SQIVND (reference sequence). Trimming at V came to 4 bases and at J to 0 bases, leaving 2 bases not matched to a gene. The CDR3 nucleotides are TGTGCCAGTAGTACCGGGACAGCGAACACCGGGGAGCTGTTTTTT. This encodes CASSTGTANTGELFF. The full variable domain, with the rest looked up from reference TRBV19 and TRBJ2-2, is DGGITQSPKYLFRKEGQNVTLSCEQNLNHDAMYWYRQDPGQGLRLIYYSQIVNDFQKGDIAEGYSVSREKKESFPLTVTSAQKNPTAFYLCASSTGTANTGELFFGEGSRLTVL.

Remarks on this clonotype: A read error is possible here, since a much larger clone lies one base away. The V and J genes are TRBV2 and TRBJ1-5, with 10 bases aligning to TRBD1. CDR3 size: 15 residues. The germline CDR1 and CDR2 sequences are SNHLY and FYNNEI. The DNA for the CDR3 is TGTGCCAGCAGTTTATCGACAGGGGGCAATCAGTCCCAGCATTTT. Translating it yields CASSLSTGGNQSQHF.

This chain's CDR3 is CASSERVGGNTEAFF. CDR3 bases: TGTGCCAGCAGTGAAAGGGTCGGAGGGAACACTGAAGCTTTCTTT. The gene calls are TRBV2 and TRBJ1-1; no clear D. The germline V gene has CDR1 SNHLY and CDR2 FYNNEI. V shed 2 bases and J shed 1 base, with 11 bases lying between them. There are 15 residues in the CDR3.

The chain is built from TRBV25-1 and TRBJ1-1; TRBD1 might be the D (6 bases). The CDR3 is made up of 13 amino acids. The germline V gene encodes CDR1 MGHDK and CDR2 SYGVNS. Trimming took 8 bases from V and 4 from J, leaving 14 bases between them. The CDR3 sequence: CASGREGGTEAFF. CDR3 nucleotides: TGTGCCAGCGGAAGAGAGGGGGGCACTGAAGCTTTCTTT.

V and J are TRBV2 and TRBJ1-1; D gene ambiguous. Germline-derived CDR1 and CDR2 are SNHLY and FYNNEI. The V end was cut by 8 bases, the J end by 3 bases, with 10 bases between. CDR3 size: 12 residues. CDR3 region: CASEGRDTEAFF. CDR3 nucleotides: TGTGCCAGCGAAGGGCGGGACACTGAAGCTTTCTTT.

This rearrangement joins TRBV14 to TRBJ2-5; D could derive from TRBD1 or TRBD2 (6 bases each). Germline V gene lookup returns CDR1 SGHDN and CDR2 FVKESK. V lost 1 base and J lost 5, with 8 bases in between. The CDR3 runs 13 residues. This CDR3 is CASSQAGAETQYF. CDR3 nucleotides: TGTGCCAGCAGCCAAGCGGGGGCTGAGACCCAGTACTTC.

This clonotype was detected ten times or more. V is TRBV29-1 and J is TRBJ2-1; 7 bases fit TRBD2. This CDR3 is 14 amino acids long. Germline CDR1 SQVTM, CDR2 ANQGSEA. Trimming took 7 bases from V and 8 from J; bases not matched to a gene: 14. The DNA of the CDR3 is TGCAGCGCCAAAGACAGTGGGGGGGTGGATGAGCAGTTCTTC. Its translation is CSAKDSGGVDEQFF.

In regard to this clonotype: One junction end does not reproduce the germline sequence, and a read error may be involved. V is TRBV7-9 and J is TRBJ2-1; 8 bases line up with TRBD2. The CDR3 is 9 residues long. Germline CDR1 SEHNR, CDR2 FQNEAQ (reference sequence). For the CDR3, the DNA is TGTGCCAGCAGCGCCAAGCGGGGGTTC. Its protein product is CASSAKRGF.

In the case of this clonotype: Since a much larger clone is just one base distant, this may be a read error. The chain carries TRBV6-2 or TRBV6-3 and TRBJ1-1; D call uncertain. The CDR3 has 13 residues. Germline V gives CDR1 MNHEY, CDR2 SVGEGT. Between the trimmed V and J ends, which lost 7 bases and 6 bases, there was a span of 15 bases. The CDR3 sequence: CASKNSLGAEAFF. The CDR3, as DNA: TGTGCCAGCAAGAATTCGTTGGGCGCTGAAGCTTTCTTT.

The chain carries TRBV19 and TRBJ2-5; TRBD1 matches 7 bases. The CDR3 covers 12 residues. After removal of 8 bases from V and 7 bases from J, the junction contained 7 bases not matched to a gene. Looked up from germline, CDR1 is LNHDA and CDR2 is SQIVND (reference sequence). CDR3 sequence reads: CASATGSATQYF. CDR3 nucleotides: TGTGCCAGTGCGACAGGGTCGGCGACCCAGTACTTC. The variable domain in full, with the rest retrieved from reference TRBV19 and TRBJ2-5, is DGGITQSPKYLFRKEGQNVTLSCEQNLNHDAMYWYRQDPGQGLRLIYYSQIVNDFQKGDIAEGYSVSREKKESFPLTVTSAQKNPTAFYLCASATGSATQYFGPGTRLLVL.

This clonotype was detected ten times or more. V gene TRBV12-3 or TRBV12-4 combines with J gene TRBJ1-5; no definite D call. This CDR3 region has 14 residues. V was pared by 3 bases and J by 0 bases, with 6 bases between. CDR3 in amino acids: CASSFGHSNQPQHF. The CDR3 coding sequence is TGTGCCAGCAGTTTCGGTCATAGCAATCAGCCCCAGCATTTT.

The rearrangement joins TRBV19 to TRBJ1-1; D uncertain. Germline V gene lookup returns CDR1 LNHDA and CDR2 SQIVND (reference sequence). The V end was cut by 5 bases, the J end by 7 bases, with 8 bases between. The CDR3 length is 11 residues. Here the CDR3 DNA reads TGTGCCAGTAGTTCGGGTATTGAAGCTTTCTTT. Protein: CASSSGIEAFF.

This clonotype was counted many times. This rearrangement joins TRBV6-6 to TRBJ1-1; a weak D match, TRBD1 (6 bases). The germline gives CDR1 MNHNY, CDR2 SVGAGI (reference sequence). This CDR3 has 14 amino acids. The germline V and J ends were trimmed by 7 bases and 6 bases, with 18 bases remaining between them. CDR3 in amino acids: CASTLTGKEAEAFF. The CDR3, as DNA: TGTGCCAGCACGCTTACAGGGAAGGAGGCTGAAGCTTTCTTT.

V gene TRBV7-7 combines with J gene TRBJ2-5; 11 nucleotides agree with TRBD1. The CDR3 length is 15 residues. Germline CDR1 and CDR2: SSHAT and FNYEAQ (reference sequence). V was pared by 3 bases and J by 3 bases, with 3 bases of the junction left unmatched. Written as DNA, the CDR3 is TGTGCCAGCAGCTTGGGGACAGGGGGAAAAGAGACCCAGTACTTC. It is translated as CASSLGTGGKETQYF.

This CDR3 reads CASSFSGGALGETQYF. CDR3 sequence (DNA): TGTGCCAGCAGCTTTAGCGGGGGGGCATTAGGAGAGACCCAGTACTTC. The rearrangement joins TRBV7-9 to TRBJ2-5; 11 bases align to TRBD2. This CDR3 is 16 amino acids long. V was pared by 3 bases and J by 4 bases, with 7 bases of the junction left unmatched. Looked up from germline, CDR1 is SEHNR and CDR2 is FQNEAQ (reference sequence). Combining the CDR3 with reference TRBV7-9 and TRBJ2-5 gives the whole variable domain DTGVSQNPRHKITKRGQNVTFRCDPISEHNRLYWYRQTLGQGPEFLTYFQNEAQLEKSRLLSDRFSAERPKGSFSTLEIQRTEQGDSAMYLCASSFSGGALGETQYFGPGTRLLVL.

The chain couples TRBV25-1 to TRBJ1-4; 7 positions agree with TRBD1. This CDR3 has 19 residues. J gave up 2 bases and V 1 base, and 13 bases lay outside the gene matches. Germline V gene sequence: CDR1 MGHDK, CDR2 SYGVNS. In DNA form, the CDR3 reads TGTGCCAGCAGTGAATGGGAGGGGGCGCGGTCCGATACTAATGAAAAACTGTTTTTT. It yields the protein CASSEWEGARSDTNEKLFF.

V and J are TRBV5-1 and TRBJ1-6, with 7 bases lining up with TRBD1. The length of the CDR3 is 15 residues. The V gene's germline CDR1 is SGHRS and CDR2 YFSETQ. J gave up 8 bases and V 8 bases, and 13 bases lay outside the gene matches. The DNA for the CDR3 is TGCGCCAGTAGCGTACCGACAGGGAGGGATTCACCCCTCCACTTT. This codes for CASSVPTGRDSPLHF.

This clonotype appeared many times. V gene TRBV19 combines with J gene TRBJ1-4, with TRBD1 as a possible D gene (5 bases). V was cut by 5 bases and J by 0 bases, with 10 bases left in between. CDR1 and CDR2 from the germline V gene are LNHDA and SQIVND (reference sequence). The CDR3 sequence is 15 residues long. DNA of the CDR3: TGTGCCAGTAGTGGGACCAGCCCAACTAATGAAAAACTGTTTTTT. Translation: CASSGTSPTNEKLFF.

The J gene is TRBJ2-7, the V gene TRBV20-1; a weak D match, TRBD2 (5 bases). V shed 5 bases and J shed 2 bases, with 13 bases lying between them. Looked up from germline, CDR1 is DFQATT and CDR2 is SNEGSKA (reference sequence). The CDR3 sequence is 13 residues long. The CDR3 region has the DNA TGCAGTGCTGCCTCCGGACTTACCTACGAGCAGTACTTC. Its translation is CSAASGLTYEQYF.

This clonotype was counted a few times. A much larger clone differs from this one at a single base, so this may be a read error. The chain is built from TRBV12-3 or TRBV12-4 and TRBJ2-7; 7 bases align to TRBD1. The CDR3 runs to 14 residues. With V trimmed by 7 bases and J by 5 bases, 11 bases remained unmatched. For the CDR3, the DNA is TGTGCCAGCACCGACAGGGTATTTAGGGACGAGCAGTACTTC. Its translation is CASTDRVFRDEQYF.

The chain has TRBV10-1 and TRBJ2-7; D remains unclear. The V gene's germline CDR1 is WNHNN and CDR2 SYGVQD (reference sequence). V was clipped by 2 bases and J by 6 bases, with 8 bases between them. The CDR3 is made up of 12 amino acids. CDR3 DNA: TGCGCCAGCAGTGAGGATAACGGCGAGCAGTACGTC. This gives the protein CASSEDNGEQYV.

This clonotype was picked up one time. This sequence joins TRBV11-1 and TRBJ1-2; 12 positions match TRBD1. The CDR3 sequence is 16 residues long. Germline values: CDR1 SGHAT, CDR2 FQDESV (reference sequence). The V gene end was trimmed by 2 bases and the J gene end by 6 bases; junction bases not matched to a gene: 7. CDR3: CASSLWGQGARDGYTF. The DNA for the CDR3 is TGTGCCAGCAGCTTATGGGGACAGGGGGCGAGAGATGGCTACACCTTC.

This sequence joins TRBV2 and TRBJ1-1; D uncertain. V gave up 7 bases and J gave up 1 base, with 10 bases separating them. CDR1 SNHLY and CDR2 FYNNEI come from the germline V gene. CDR3 length equals 13 residues. CDR3 nucleotides: TGTGCCAGCAAACAGAATAAGAACACTGAAGCTTTCTTT. It encodes CASKQNKNTEAFF.

V usage is TRBV9 and J usage is TRBJ2-7; the match to TRBD2 covers 9 bases. Losses at the gene ends were 0 bases for V and 2 bases for J; bases not matched to a gene: 3. In germline, CDR1 is SGDLS, CDR2 YYNGEE. CDR3 length equals 15 residues. CDR3 DNA: TGTGCCAGCAGCGTAGGGACTAGCGTTACCTACGAGCAGTACTTC. Its translation is CASSVGTSVTYEQYF.

This clonotype was seen only once. CDR3 DNA: TGTGCCAGCAGGGACAGGCGCTCTGGAAACACCATATATTTT. The encoded protein is CASRDRRSGNTIYF. This chain connects TRBV25-1 to TRBJ1-3; 7 nucleotides match TRBD1. The V gene's germline CDR1 is MGHDK and CDR2 SYGVNS. Losses at the gene ends were 6 bases for V and 0 bases for J; bases not matched to a gene: 2. The CDR3 loop spans 14 amino acids.